The T cell receptor (beta chain) under discussion was sequenced for a study of neurological immune-mediated disorders. Findings and caveats of the study: The study found no CDR3 amino acid sequences shared by expanded clones across subjects, suggesting private repertoires in all groups.

In regard to this clonotype: The antigen is not known.

5'RACE with 10-nucleotide random UMIs produced the cDNA. Sequencing runs each yielded over 160 million TCR-beta sequences from 15-18 subjects. TCRdb fed the 5' RACE reads into MiXCR, producing one record per CDR3 protein. The sample shows roughly 48,000 distinct CDR3 sequences, approximately 6.2% of them seen only once. The CDR3 runs to 13 residues. V was pared by 2 bases and J by 4 bases, with 9 bases between. Germline values: CDR1 DFQATT, CDR2 SNEGSKA (reference sequence). The chain carries TRBV20-1 and TRBJ1-3, with no clear D. This receptor was obtained from a young woman with multiple sclerosis. Sequenced sample: CD4+ T cells from blood. CDR3 nucleotide sequence: TGCAGTGCTAGACCTACGGGCGGAAACACCATATATTTT. Translation gives CSARPTGGNTIYF.